This T cell receptor (beta chain) stems from a study of cytomegalovirus exposure and HLA in healthy donors. Overall study findings and caveats: Later, an analysis showed that TCR beta chains associated with HLA were more clonally expanded than others that were equally common. Based on reports, TCR beta sequences accurately predicted HLA-A and HLA-B alleles for most subjects.

A multiplex PCR was run with 60 Vbeta primers and 13 Jbeta primers. Under the authors' procedure: An analysis that came later counted 80 million or so unique TCR beta chains, approximately 9.9 million shared. Clones were read by immunoSEQ multiplex PCR, and TCRdb kept only the in-frame ones, dropping some. That table is the source of V, J and clone size, and D and trimming were worked out from the DNA. This table holds some 110,000 clones, approximately 76% found once. Concerning this clone: What it recognizes is unknown.

V gave up 5 bases and J gave up 2 bases, with 13 bases separating them. Germline-derived CDR1 and CDR2 are SGHVS and FNYEAQ. The CDR3 has 15 amino acids. The chain has TRBV7-6 and TRBJ2-1; tentative D call: TRBD2 (6 bases). The sequence came from a man in his fifties or sixties in good health and CMV-seropositive. The sequencing sample was made of PBMCs. Here the CDR3 reads CASSPLTSTYNEQFF. CDR3 nucleotides: TGTGCCAGCAGCCCCCTCACTAGCACCTACAATGAGCAGTTCTTC.